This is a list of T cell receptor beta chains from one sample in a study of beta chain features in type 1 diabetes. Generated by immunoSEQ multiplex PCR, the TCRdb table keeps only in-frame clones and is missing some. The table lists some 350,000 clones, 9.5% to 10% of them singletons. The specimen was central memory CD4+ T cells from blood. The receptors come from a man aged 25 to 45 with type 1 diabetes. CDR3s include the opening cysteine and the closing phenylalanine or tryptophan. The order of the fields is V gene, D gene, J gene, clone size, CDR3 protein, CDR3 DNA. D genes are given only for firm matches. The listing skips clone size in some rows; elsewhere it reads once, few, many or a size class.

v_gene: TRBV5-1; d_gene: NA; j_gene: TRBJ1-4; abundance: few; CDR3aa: CASSQGRLPPSNEKLFF; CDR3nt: TGCGCCAGCAGCCAAGGACGGCTACCACCCTCGAATGAAAAACTGTTTTTT
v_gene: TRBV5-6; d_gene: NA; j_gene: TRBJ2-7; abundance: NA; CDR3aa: CASSLFAGSEYEQYF; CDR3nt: TGTGCCAGCAGCTTGTTTGCGGGGTCAGAATACGAGCAGTACTTC
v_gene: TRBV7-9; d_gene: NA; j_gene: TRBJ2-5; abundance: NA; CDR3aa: CASSLDPAGETQYF; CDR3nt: TGTGCCAGCAGCTTAGATCCAGCAGGGGAGACCCAGTACTTC
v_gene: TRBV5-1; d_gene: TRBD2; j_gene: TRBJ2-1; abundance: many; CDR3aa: CASSTEGNSGGSEQFF; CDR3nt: TGCGCCAGCAGCACGGAGGGGAATAGCGGGGGCAGTGAGCAGTTCTTC
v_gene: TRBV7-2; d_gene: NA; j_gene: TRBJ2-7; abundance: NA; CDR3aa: CASSLSGEAYEQYF; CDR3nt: TGTGCCAGCAGCTTATCAGGAGAAGCCTACGAGCAGTACTTC
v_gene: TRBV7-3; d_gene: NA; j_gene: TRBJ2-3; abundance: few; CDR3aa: CASSSPGAPDTQYF; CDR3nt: TGTGCCAGCAGCTCTCCCGGGGCCCCAGATACGCAGTATTTT
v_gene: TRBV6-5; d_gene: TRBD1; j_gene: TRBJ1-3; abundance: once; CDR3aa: CASSYGQGRSGNTIYF; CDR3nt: TGTGCCAGCAGTTACGGACAGGGACGCTCTGGAAACACCATATATTTT
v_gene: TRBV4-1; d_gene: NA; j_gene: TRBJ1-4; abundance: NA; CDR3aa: CASSLARGGGEKLFF; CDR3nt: TGCGCCAGCAGCCTCGCTAGGGGAGGTGGAGAAAAACTGTTTTTT
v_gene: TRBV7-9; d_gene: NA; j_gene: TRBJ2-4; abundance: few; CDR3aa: CASSSGLGKTQYF; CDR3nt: TGTGCCAGCAGCTCTGGACTCGGGAAAACTCAGTACTTC
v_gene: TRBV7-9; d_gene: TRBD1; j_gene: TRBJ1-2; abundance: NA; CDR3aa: CASGQEEYGYTF; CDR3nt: TGTGCCAGCGGACAGGAGGAATATGGCTACACCTTC
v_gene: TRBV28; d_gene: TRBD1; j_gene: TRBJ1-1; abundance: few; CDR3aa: CASSAGQGEAFF; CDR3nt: TGTGCCAGCAGTGCAGGACAGGGTGAAGCTTTCTTT
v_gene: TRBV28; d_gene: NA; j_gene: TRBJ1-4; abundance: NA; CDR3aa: CASSPDGGATSEKLFF; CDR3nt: TGTGCCAGCAGTCCGGACGGGGGGGCGACGAGTGAAAAACTGTTTTTT
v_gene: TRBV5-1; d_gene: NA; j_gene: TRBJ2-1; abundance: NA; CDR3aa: CASSGKGGSSYNEQFF; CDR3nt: TGCGCCAGCAGCGGGAAGGGGGGTAGCTCCTACAATGAGCAGTTCTTC
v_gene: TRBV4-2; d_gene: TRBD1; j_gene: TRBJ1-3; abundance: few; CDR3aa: CASSPNRDSRFSGNTIYF; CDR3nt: TGTGCCAGCAGCCCGAATAGGGACAGCCGTTTCTCTGGAAACACCATATATTTT
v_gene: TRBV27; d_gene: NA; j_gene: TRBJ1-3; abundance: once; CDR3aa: CASSPSDSGNTIYF; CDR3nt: TGTGCCAGCAGTCCCTCCGATTCTGGAAACACCATATATTTT
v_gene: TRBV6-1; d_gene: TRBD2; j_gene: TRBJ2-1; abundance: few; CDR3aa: CASSEAGGRYNEQFF; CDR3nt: TGTGCCAGCAGTGAAGCTGGCGGGAGATACAATGAGCAGTTCTTC
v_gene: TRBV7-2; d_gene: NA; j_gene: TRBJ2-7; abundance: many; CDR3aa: CASSLEPYEQYF; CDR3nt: TGTGCCAGCAGCTTAGAGCCCTACGAGCAGTACTTC
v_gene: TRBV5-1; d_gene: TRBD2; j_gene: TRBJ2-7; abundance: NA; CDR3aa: CASRTSGSVRGVYEQYF; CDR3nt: TGCGCCAGCAGGACTAGCGGGAGCGTGAGGGGAGTTTACGAGCAGTACTTC
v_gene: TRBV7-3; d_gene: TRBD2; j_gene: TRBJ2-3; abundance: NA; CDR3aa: CASSSGTSGSTDTQYF; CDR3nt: TGTGCCAGCAGCTCAGGGACTAGCGGGAGTACAGATACGCAGTATTTT
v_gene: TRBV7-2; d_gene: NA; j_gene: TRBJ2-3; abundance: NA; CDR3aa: CASSLTGTTDTQYF; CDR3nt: TGTGCCAGCAGCTTAACGGGGACAACAGATACGCAGTATTTT
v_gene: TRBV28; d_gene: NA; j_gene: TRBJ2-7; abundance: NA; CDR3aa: CASTLGAGSGVQYF; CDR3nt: TGTGCCAGCACCCTAGGGGCAGGGAGCGGCGTTCAGTACTTC
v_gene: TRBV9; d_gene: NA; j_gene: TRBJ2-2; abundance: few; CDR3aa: CASSVEVGGPWNTGELFF; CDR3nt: TGTGCCAGCAGCGTAGAGGTTGGGGGGCCCTGGAACACCGGGGAGCTGTTTTTT
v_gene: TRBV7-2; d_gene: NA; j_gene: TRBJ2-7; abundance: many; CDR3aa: CASSLGRAVTYEQYF; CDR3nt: TGTGCCAGCAGCTTAGGCCGGGCAGTCACCTACGAGCAGTACTTC
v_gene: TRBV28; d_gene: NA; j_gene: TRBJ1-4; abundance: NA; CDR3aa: CASYFRGGEKLFF; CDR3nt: TGTGCCAGCTACTTTAGGGGAGGTGAAAAACTGTTTTTT
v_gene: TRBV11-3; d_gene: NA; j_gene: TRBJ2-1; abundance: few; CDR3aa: CASSLDTWGNEQFF; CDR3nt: TGTGCCAGCAGCTTAGATACATGGGGGAATGAGCAGTTCTTC
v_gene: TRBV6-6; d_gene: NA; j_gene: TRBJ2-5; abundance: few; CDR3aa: CASRGGAETQYF; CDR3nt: TGTGCCAGCAGAGGCGGCGCGGAGACCCAGTACTTC
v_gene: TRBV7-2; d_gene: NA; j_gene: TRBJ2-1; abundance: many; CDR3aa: CASSFNVDNEQFF; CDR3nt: TGTGCCAGCAGCTTTAACGTCGACAATGAGCAGTTCTTC
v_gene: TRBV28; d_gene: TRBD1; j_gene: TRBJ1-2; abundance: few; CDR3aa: CASRDRVGGYTF; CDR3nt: TGTGCCAGTCGGGACAGGGTAGGAGGCTACACCTTC
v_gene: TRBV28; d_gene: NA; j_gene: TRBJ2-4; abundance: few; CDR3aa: CASSFLSGNMLAKNIQYF; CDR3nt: TGTGCCAGCAGTTTTCTAAGCGGTAATATGTTAGCCAAAAACATTCAGTACTTC
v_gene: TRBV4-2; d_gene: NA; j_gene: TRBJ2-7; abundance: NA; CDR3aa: CASSQADSGLVYEQYF; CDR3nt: TGTGCCAGCAGCCAAGCCGACTCCGGGTTGGTCTACGAGCAGTACTTC
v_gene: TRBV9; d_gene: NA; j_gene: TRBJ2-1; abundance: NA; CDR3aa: CASSVGIAHEQFF; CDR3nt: TGTGCCAGCAGCGTAGGGATAGCCCATGAGCAGTTCTTC
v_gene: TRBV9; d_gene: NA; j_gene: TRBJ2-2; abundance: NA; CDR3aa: CASSVRPRGTGELFF; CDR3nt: TGTGCCAGCAGCGTAAGACCGAGGGGCACCGGGGAGCTGTTTTTT
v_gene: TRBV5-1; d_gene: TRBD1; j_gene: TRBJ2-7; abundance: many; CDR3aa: CASSPTLTGGKQYF; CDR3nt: TGCGCCAGCAGCCCGACCCTGACAGGGGGAAAGCAGTACTTC
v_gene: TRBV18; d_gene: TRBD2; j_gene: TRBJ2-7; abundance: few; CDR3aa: CASSPGLAGVAEQYF; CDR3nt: TGTGCCAGCTCCCCAGGACTAGCGGGAGTAGCCGAGCAGTACTTC
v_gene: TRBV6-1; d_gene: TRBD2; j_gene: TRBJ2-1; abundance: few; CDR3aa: CASRRLAGTNEQFF; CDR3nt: TGTGCCAGCAGGCGACTAGCGGGGACCAATGAGCAGTTCTTC
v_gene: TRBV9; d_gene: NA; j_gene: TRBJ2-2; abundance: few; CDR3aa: CASSKEHGELFF; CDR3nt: TGTGCCAGCAGCAAGGAACACGGGGAGCTGTTTTTT
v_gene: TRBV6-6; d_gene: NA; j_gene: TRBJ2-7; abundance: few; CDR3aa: CASSPTGTYEQYF; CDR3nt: TGTGCCAGCAGCCCGACAGGTACCTACGAGCAGTACTTC
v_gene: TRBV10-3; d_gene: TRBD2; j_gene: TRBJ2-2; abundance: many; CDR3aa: CAITTGRGTTGELFF; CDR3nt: TGTGCCATCACGACCGGGAGGGGGACGACCGGGGAGCTGTTTTTT
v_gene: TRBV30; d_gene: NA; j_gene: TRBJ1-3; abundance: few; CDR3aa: CAWSEQAGSGNTIYF; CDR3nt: TGTGCCTGGAGTGAACAGGCCGGCTCTGGAAACACCATATATTTT
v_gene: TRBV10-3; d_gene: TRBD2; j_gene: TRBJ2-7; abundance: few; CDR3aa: CATALAGESYEQYF; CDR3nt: TGTGCCACCGCACTAGCGGGAGAGTCCTACGAGCAGTACTTC
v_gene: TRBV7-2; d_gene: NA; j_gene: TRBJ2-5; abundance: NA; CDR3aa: CASSLGSVGAQETQYF; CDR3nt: TGTGCCAGCAGCTTAGGTTCCGTGGGGGCCCAAGAGACCCAGTACTTC
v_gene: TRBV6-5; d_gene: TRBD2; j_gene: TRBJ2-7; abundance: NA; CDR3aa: CAILKRGSYEQYF; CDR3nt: TGTGCCATCCTCAAGCGGGGCTCCTACGAGCAGTACTTC
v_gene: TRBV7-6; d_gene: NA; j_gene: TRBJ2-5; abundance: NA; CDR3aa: CASSVRGGGETQYF; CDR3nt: TGTGCCAGCAGCGTCAGGGGTGGAGGTGAGACCCAGTACTTC
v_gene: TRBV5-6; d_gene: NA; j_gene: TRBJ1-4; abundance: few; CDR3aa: CASSLVGATANEKLFF; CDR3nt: TGTGCCAGCAGCTTGGTAGGGGCGACGGCTAATGAAAAACTGTTTTTT
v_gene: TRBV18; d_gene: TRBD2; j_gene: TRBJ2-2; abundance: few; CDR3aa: CASSPTSGSHGELFF; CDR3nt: TGTGCCAGCTCACCGACTAGCGGGAGTCACGGGGAGCTGTTTTTT
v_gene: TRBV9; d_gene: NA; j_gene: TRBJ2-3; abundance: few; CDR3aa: CASSPISGADTQYF; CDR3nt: TGTGCCAGCAGCCCCATCAGCGGAGCAGATACGCAGTATTTT
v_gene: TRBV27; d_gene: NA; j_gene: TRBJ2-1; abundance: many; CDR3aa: CASRSLGGRGDNEQFF; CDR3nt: TGTGCCAGCAGGTCGCTTGGGGGGCGCGGTGACAATGAGCAGTTCTTC
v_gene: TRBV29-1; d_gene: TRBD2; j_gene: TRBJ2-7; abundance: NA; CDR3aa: CSALRLAGTKDEQYF; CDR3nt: TGCAGCGCTTTAAGACTAGCGGGTACCAAGGACGAGCAGTACTTC
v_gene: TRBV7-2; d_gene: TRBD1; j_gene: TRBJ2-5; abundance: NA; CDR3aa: CASSSTGGGETQYF; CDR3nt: TGTGCCAGCAGCTCTACAGGGGGCGGTGAGACCCAGTACTTC
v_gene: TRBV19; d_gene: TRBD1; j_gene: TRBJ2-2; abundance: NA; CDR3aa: CASSIGQGGRTGELFF; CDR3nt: TGTGCCAGTAGTATAGGTCAAGGGGGCCGTACCGGGGAGCTGTTTTTT
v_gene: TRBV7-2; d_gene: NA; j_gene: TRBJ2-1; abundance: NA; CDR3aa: CASSLKDSSYNEQFF; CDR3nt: TGTGCCAGCAGCCTTAAGGACAGCTCCTACAATGAGCAGTTCTTC
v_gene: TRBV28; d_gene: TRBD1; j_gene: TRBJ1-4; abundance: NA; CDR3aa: CASSLVQGGNEKLFF; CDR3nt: TGTGCCAGCAGTTTAGTCCAGGGGGGAAATGAAAAACTGTTTTTT
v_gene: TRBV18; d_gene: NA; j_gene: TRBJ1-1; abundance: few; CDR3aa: CASSQGNGGAEAFF; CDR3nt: TGTGCCAGCTCACAGGGGAATGGAGGGGCTGAAGCTTTCTTT
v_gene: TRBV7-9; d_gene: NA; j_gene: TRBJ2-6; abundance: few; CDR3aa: CASSLELRMGSGANVLTF; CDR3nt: TGTGCCAGCAGCTTAGAACTCCGGATGGGCTCTGGGGCCAACGTCCTGACTTTC
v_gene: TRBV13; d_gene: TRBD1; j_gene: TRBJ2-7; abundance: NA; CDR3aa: CASSSQGQSLEQYF; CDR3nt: TGTGCCAGCAGCTCCCAGGGACAGTCCCTGGAGCAGTACTTC
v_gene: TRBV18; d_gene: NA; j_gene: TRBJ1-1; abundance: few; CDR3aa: CASSPPGETEAFF; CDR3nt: TGTGCCAGCTCACCACCGGGGGAGACTGAAGCTTTCTTT
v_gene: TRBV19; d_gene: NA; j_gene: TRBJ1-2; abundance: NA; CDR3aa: CASSNNREKDGYTF; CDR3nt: TGTGCCAGTAGTAATAACAGGGAAAAGGATGGCTACACCTTC
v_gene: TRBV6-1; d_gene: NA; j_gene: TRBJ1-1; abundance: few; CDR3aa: CASSGGWDTEAFF; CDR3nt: TGTGCCAGCAGCGGAGGCTGGGACACTGAAGCTTTCTTT
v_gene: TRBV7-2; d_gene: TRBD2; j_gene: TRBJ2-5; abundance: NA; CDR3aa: CASSSNSRGGYSGRPPGYF; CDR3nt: TGTGCCAGCAGCTCCAACAGTCGGGGGGGATATAGCGGGAGGCCCCCGGGATACTTC
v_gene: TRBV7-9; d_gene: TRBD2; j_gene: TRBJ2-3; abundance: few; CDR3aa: CASRWTSGRRMVTDTQYF; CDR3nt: TGTGCCAGCCGCTGGACTAGCGGGAGGAGAATGGTTACAGATACGCAGTATTTT